The clone carrying this T cell receptor (beta chain) was counted many times. TCRdb redid the calling of the 5' RACE reads with MiXCR, one entry per CDR3 protein. There are about 350,000 distinct CDR3 sequences in the sample; 7% to 10% occur only once, and about 16% lies in the top ten. This CDR3 contains 15 residues. V was pared by 6 bases and J by 0 bases, with 6 bases of the junction left unmatched. This entry belongs to a study of T cells after yellow fever vaccination. The material sequenced was PBMCs, taken 45 days after the first yellow fever vaccination. This rearrangement joins TRBV12-3 or TRBV12-4 to TRBJ1-1, with 8 bases fitting TRBD1. The source is a man aged 18 to 30 who received the YFV17D yellow fever vaccine. Here the CDR3 reads CASRFDRGMNTEAFF. The CDR3, as DNA: TGTGCCAGCAGATTTGACAGGGGAATGAACACTGAAGCTTTCTTT.